This T cell receptor beta chain was identified during a study of blood T cell repertoires in COVID-19. On the study more broadly: The analysed material was cDNA or gDNA that came from T cells, B-cell-depleted T cells, or PBMCs.

In the authors' workflow: It was from reference gene primer amplification that nucleated cell counts were estimated. Profiling relied on immunoSEQ multiplex PCR, and the TCRdb table lists in-frame clones only, not all of them. The D gene and trimming were derived from the DNA, and the V and J assignments and clone size from that table. The table lists about 150,000 clones, roughly nine tenths of them singletons. J gave up 0 bases and V 5 bases, and 4 bases lay outside the gene matches. The CDR3 is made up of 15 amino acids. CDR1 and CDR2 from the germline V gene are SGHRS and YFSETQ. The chain carries TRBV5-1 and TRBJ2-7, with 11 bases that match TRBD1. The TCR was taken from a woman aged 70 to 79 with acute or convalescent COVID-19. Material for sequencing was peripheral blood. CDR3 bases: TGCGCCAGCAGAGTGGGGACAGGGGGCTCCTACGAGCAGTACTTC. Its translation is CASRVGTGGSYEQYF.